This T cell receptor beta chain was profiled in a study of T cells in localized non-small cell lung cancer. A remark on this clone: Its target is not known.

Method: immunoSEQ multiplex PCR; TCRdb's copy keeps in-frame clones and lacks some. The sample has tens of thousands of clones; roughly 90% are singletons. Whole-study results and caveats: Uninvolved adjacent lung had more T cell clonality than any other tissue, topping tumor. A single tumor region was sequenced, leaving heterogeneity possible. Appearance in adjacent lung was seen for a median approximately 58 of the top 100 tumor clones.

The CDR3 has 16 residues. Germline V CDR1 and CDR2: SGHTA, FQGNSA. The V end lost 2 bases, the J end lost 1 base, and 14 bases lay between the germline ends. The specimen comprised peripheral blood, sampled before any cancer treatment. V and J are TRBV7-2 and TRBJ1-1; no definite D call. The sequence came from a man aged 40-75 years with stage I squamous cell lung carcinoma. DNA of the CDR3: TGTGCCAGCAGCTTACAGTCCCAGCTTCCGAACACTGAAGCTTTCTTT. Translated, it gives CASSLQSQLPNTEAFF. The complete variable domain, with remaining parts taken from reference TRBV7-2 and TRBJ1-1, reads GAGVSQSPSNKVTEKGKDVELRCDPISGHTALYWYRQSLGQGLEFLIYFQGNSAPDKSGLPSDRFSAERTGGSVSTLTIQRTQQEDSAVYLCASSLQSQLPNTEAFFGQGTRLTVV.